A single T cell receptor beta chain is shown here with its context. A read error may explain this, as a much larger clone is one base away. These data come from a study of Graves' ophthalmopathy and Graves' hyperthyroidism. The sequenced template was RNA, covering the TCR beta CDR3 region. An initial RT-PCR round employing HTBI primers preceded a second-round multiplex PCR. A single record per CDR3 protein comes from TCRdb applying MiXCR to the multiplex PCR reads. The repertoire holds roughly 700,000 distinct CDR3 sequences, with approximately 40% as singletons. This clonotype was obtained from an adult man with Graves' ophthalmopathy. The sample consisted of peripheral blood.

The CDR3 spells CATSGSRTGVDEQYF. The DNA of the CDR3 is TGTGCCACCAGTGGATCCAGGACAGGGGTCGACGAGCAGTACTTC. The chain has TRBV25-1 and TRBJ2-7, with 9 bases aligning to TRBD1. The CDR3 has 15 residues. Per germline, CDR1 MGHDK and CDR2 SYGVNS.